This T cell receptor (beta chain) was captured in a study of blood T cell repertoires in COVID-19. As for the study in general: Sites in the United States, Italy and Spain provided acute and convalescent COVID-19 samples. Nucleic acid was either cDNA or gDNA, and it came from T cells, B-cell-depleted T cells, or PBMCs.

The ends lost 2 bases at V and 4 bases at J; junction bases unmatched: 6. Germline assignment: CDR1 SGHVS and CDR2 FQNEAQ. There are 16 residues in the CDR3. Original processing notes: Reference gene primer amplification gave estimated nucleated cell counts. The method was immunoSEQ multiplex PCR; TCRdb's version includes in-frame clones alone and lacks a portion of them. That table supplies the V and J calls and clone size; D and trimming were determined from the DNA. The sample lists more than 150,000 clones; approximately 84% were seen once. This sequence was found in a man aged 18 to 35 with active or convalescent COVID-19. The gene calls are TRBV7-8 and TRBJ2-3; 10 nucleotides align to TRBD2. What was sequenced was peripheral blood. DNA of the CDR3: TGTGCCAGCAGCTTACTAGCGGGAGTAGAGGCAGATACGCAGTATTTT. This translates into CASSLLAGVEADTQYF.